This TCR beta chain is from a study of monozygotic twins with inflammatory bowel disease. General study results and limits: Findings did not support one strong IBD-associated signal or clonotype. Especially with disease activity, IBD patients had fewer clonotypes in common with others than healthy twins did.

TCRdb re-called the 5' RACE reads; one entry per CDR3 protein, DNA not given. Its listing shows a few hundred thousand distinct CDR3 sequences. Concerning this clonotype: Its antigen is unidentified.

No sorting of T cells preceded isolation of total RNA from whole blood. The length of the CDR3 is 16 residues. The germline gives CDR1 SNHLY, CDR2 FYNNEI. The TCR was taken from a human donor with ulcerative colitis or Crohn's disease, or a healthy co-twin of an affected twin (not recorded which). The specimen sequenced was blood. V gene TRBV2 combines with J gene TRBJ2-7; TCRdb's D call, TRBD1, is unchecked because there is no DNA. CDR3 sequence reads: CASSEGVGTGRSEQYF.